This paragraph covers one TCR beta chain sequence. The data were obtained in a study of blood T cell repertoires in COVID-19. Germline CDR1 MNHEY, CDR2 SVGEGT. The CDR3 runs to 15 residues. The J segment lost 4 bases and the V segment lost 4 bases, leaving 6 bases of the junction unmatched. Assay: immunoSEQ multiplex PCR; the TCRdb copy retains only in-frame clones and omits some. The data contain 350,000 to 400,000 clones, 75% to 90% of them singletons. Seattle enrolled patients during active infection and tracked them longitudinally. The sequence was collected from an older woman with COVID-19, enrolled during active disease. The genes are TRBV6-2 or TRBV6-3 and TRBJ2-5; 10 bases map to TRBD2. Sequenced: peripheral blood. For the CDR3, the DNA is TGTGCCAGCAGTTCGGGACTAGCGCGCGGAGAGACCCAGTACTTC. Translated: CASSSGLARGETQYF.